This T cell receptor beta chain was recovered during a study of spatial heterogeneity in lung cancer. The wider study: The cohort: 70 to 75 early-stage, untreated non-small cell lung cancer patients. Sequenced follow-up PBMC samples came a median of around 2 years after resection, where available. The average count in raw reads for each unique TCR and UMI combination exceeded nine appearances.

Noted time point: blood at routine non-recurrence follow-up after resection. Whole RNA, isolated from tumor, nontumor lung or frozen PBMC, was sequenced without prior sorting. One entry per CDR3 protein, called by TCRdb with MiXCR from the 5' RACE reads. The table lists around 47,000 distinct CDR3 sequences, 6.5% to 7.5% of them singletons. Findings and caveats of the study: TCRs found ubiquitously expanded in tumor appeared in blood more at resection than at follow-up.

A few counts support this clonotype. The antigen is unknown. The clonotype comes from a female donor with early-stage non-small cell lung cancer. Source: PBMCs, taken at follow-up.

CDR3 region: CASSPGEGGGAQVSEQFF. The CDR3 DNA follows: TGTGCCAGCAGTCCTGGAGAGGGCGGGGGGGCTCAAGTCAGTGAGCAGTTCTTC. The chain has TRBV28 and TRBJ2-1; 9 nucleotides agree with TRBD2. The germline V gene encodes CDR1 MDHEN and CDR2 SYDVKM. This CDR3 has 18 residues. The ends lost 5 bases at V and 9 bases at J; junction bases unmatched: 20.